This T cell receptor beta chain was sequenced for a study of blood T cells in healthy people across ages. Study-wide findings and caveats: The study found more naive CD4+ cells and higher diversity in long-lived than aged donors. Higher naive T cell percentage went strongly together with higher TCR beta diversity.

This CDR3 is 14 amino acids long. Germline loops: CDR1 SGDLS, CDR2 YYNGEE. The V gene end was trimmed by 4 bases and the J gene end by 10 bases; junction bases not matched to a gene: 8. As to this clonotype: As yet, its antigen is unknown.

PCR was performed a second time for roughly 7 to 12 cycles using a sample-barcoded 5' primer and a J-beta primer mix. Tagging of each cDNA molecule was performed by a template-switch adaptor with 12 random nucleotides. A single record per CDR3 protein comes from TCRdb applying MiXCR to the 5' RACE reads. The table includes roughly 1,500,000 distinct CDR3 sequences, roughly a third detected once. The receptor's source is a woman aged 25 to 45 in good health. This chain connects TRBV9 to TRBJ2-5, with TRBD2 matching over 12 bases. Sequenced sample: blood. DNA for the CDR3: TGTGCCAGCAGCCAACTAGGACTAGCGGGATTCCAGTACTTC. It yields the protein CASSQLGLAGFQYF.